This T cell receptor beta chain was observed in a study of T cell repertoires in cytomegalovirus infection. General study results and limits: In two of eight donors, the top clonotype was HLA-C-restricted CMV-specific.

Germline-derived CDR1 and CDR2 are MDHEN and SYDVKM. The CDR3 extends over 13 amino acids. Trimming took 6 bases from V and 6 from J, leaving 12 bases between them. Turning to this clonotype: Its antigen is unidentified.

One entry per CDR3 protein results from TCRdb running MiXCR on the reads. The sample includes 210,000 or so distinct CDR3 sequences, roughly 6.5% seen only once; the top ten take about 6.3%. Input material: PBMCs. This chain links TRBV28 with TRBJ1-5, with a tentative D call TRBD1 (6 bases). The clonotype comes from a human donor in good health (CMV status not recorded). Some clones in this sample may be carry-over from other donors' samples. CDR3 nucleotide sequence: TGTGCCAGCAGACAACAGGGAACTCAGCCCCAGCATTTT. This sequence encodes CASRQQGTQPQHF.